This is a list of T cell receptor beta chains from one sample in a study of cytomegalovirus exposure and HLA in healthy donors. Profiling relied on immunoSEQ multiplex PCR, and the TCRdb table lists in-frame clones only, not all of them. In the table there are 130,000 to 150,000 clones, 80% to 90% of which are singletons. The material sequenced was PBMCs. Receptor source: a woman aged 30 to 39 in good health and CMV-seropositive. The CDR3 runs from the conserved cysteine through the conserved F or W. The D gene is left open where the match is weak. Expanded clones get a size class; other rows say once, few or many, or leave the size out.

>TRBV7-9|.|.|TRBJ2-3
TGTGCCAGCAGTCCTCGGCGGAGCTCTAGCACAGATACGCAGTATTTT
CASSPRRSSSTDTQYF
>TRBV7-2|once|.|TRBJ2-1
TGTGCCAGCAGTTCCGGCTCAGGCTACAATGAGCAGTTCTTC
CASSSGSGYNEQFF
>TRBV2|once|TRBD1|TRBJ2-5
TGTGCCAGCAGTGGGACAGGGGGATGGGGGGAGACCCAGTACTTC
CASSGTGGWGETQYF
>TRBV7-8|.|.|TRBJ2-5
TGTGCCAGCAGCTTGCTGGGAGCCGGGGGAGAGACCCAGTACTTC
CASSLLGAGGETQYF
>TRBV7-8|.|TRBD2|TRBJ2-3
TGTGCCAGCAGCTTAGTCCCTAGCGGGGGACGCACAGATACGCAGTATTTT
CASSLVPSGGRTDTQYF
>TRBV5-4|.|.|TRBJ2-3
TGTGCCAGCAGCTTGGGACAGAGCACAGATACGCAGTATTTT
CASSLGQSTDTQYF
>TRBV6-5|.|.|TRBJ2-7
TGTGCCAGCAGGGAGAACAGGGAAAACGAGCAGTACTTC
CASRENRENEQYF
>TRBV5-6|.|TRBD2|TRBJ2-1
TGTGCCAGCAGCTTGGGGACTAGCCCCTACAATGAGCAGTTCTTC
CASSLGTSPYNEQFF
>TRBV2|.|.|TRBJ2-4
TGTGCCAGCAGTGTTATTAAGGTACAGGCCAAAAACATTCAGTACTTC
CASSVIKVQAKNIQYF
>TRBV28|.|TRBD1|TRBJ1-2
TGTGCCAGCAGTTTATGGCAGGGGGTCTACACCTTC
CASSLWQGVYTF
>TRBV6-1|.|.|TRBJ1-5
TGTGCCAGCAGTGAAGAAGTATGGGGGGGTGGCAATCAGCCCCAGCATTTT
CASSEEVWGGGNQPQHF
>TRBV13|.|TRBD2|TRBJ2-7
TGTGCCAGCAGCTTAGGGTCTAGCGGACCTTACGAGCAGTACTTC
CASSLGSSGPYEQYF
>TRBV7-9|.|.|TRBJ1-2
TGTGCCAGCAGCCGGACAGCTAGCTATGGCTACACCTTC
CASSRTASYGYTF
>TRBV7-2|.|.|TRBJ2-1
TGTGCCAGCAGGGAGGGGGCCAGGCCCTACAATGAGCAGTTCTTC
CASREGARPYNEQFF
>TRBV9|.|.|TRBJ2-7
TGTGCCAGCAGCGTAGCATCGAGCTCCTACGAGCAGTACTTC
CASSVASSSYEQYF
>TRBV15|.|.|TRBJ1-4
TGTGCCACCAGCAGAGAGGGGGCAGGGGATGAAAAACTGTTTTTT
CATSREGAGDEKLFF
>TRBV5-1|once|TRBD2|TRBJ2-1
TGCGCCAGCAGTTCATTAGCGGGAGCCTTGGGCTCCTACAATGAGCAGTTCTTC
CASSSLAGALGSYNEQFF
>TRBV4-1|.|TRBD2|TRBJ2-7
TGCGCCAGCAGCCCCTCCGGGAGGTCGCGGGGTACCTACGAGCAGTACTTC
CASSPSGRSRGTYEQYF
>TRBV28|.|.|TRBJ1-4
TGTGCCAGCAGTTCCTTGTTGACTAATGAAAAACTGTTTTTT
CASSSLLTNEKLFF
>TRBV28|.|.|TRBJ2-5
TGTGCCACCCTCTCGGGGCGGGGGACCCAGTACTTC
CATLSGRGTQYF
>TRBV6-4|.|TRBD1|TRBJ2-3
TGTGCCAGCAGTGAACAGGGGCCCGGGGATACGCAGTATTTT
CASSEQGPGDTQYF
>TRBV28|.|.|TRBJ1-2
TGTGCCAGCAGTTTAAGGGAGTGGGTTTGGGGTGGCTACACCTTC
CASSLREWVWGGYTF
>TRBV2|.|TRBD2|TRBJ2-1
TGTGCCAGCACGCCGGGACTAGCTCCCAATGAGCAGTTCTTC
CASTPGLAPNEQFF
>TRBV28|.|TRBD1|TRBJ1-2
TGTGCCAGCAGTCCATCCAGCGGGACAGGGGGCTTTGGCTACACCTTC
CASSPSSGTGGFGYTF
>TRBV6-1|.|TRBD2|TRBJ2-1
TGTGCCAGCAGTGAAGGATCTAGCGGCAATGAGCAGTTCTTC
CASSEGSSGNEQFF
>TRBV5-4|.|.|TRBJ1-2
TGTGCCAGCAGCTTGGACAGGGCCTATGGCTACACCTTC
CASSLDRAYGYTF
>TRBV6-1|once|TRBD1|TRBJ1-2
TGTGCCAGCAGTGAAGTGGCAGGGGGTATGCAAAATAACTATGGCTACACCTTC
CASSEVAGGMQNNYGYTF
>TRBV6-4|.|TRBD2|TRBJ2-3
TGTGCCAGCAGTGACCGTAGTGCGGGAGATGGCACAGATACGCAGTATTTT
CASSDRSAGDGTDTQYF
>TRBV5-1|.|.|TRBJ1-2
TGCGCCAGCAGCTTGGCCGAGGGTCTGTATGGCTACACCTTC
CASSLAEGLYGYTF
>TRBV4-1|once|.|TRBJ2-2
TGCGCCAGCAGCCAAGCGGGGATAGTCCGGACCGGGGAGCTGTTTTTT
CASSQAGIVRTGELFF
>TRBV5-6|.|.|TRBJ1-6
TGTGCGACCAGGGCCGGCCTTAATTCACCCCTCCACTTT
CATRAGLNSPLHF
>TRBV5-1|.|.|TRBJ1-2
TGCGCCAGCAGCCTACAGGGTTCTAACTATGGCTACACCTTC
CASSLQGSNYGYTF
>TRBV6-1|.|.|TRBJ2-7
TGTGCCAGCAGAGAGACAGTCTACGAGCAGTACTTC
CASRETVYEQYF
>TRBV2|once|TRBD1|TRBJ1-5
TGTGCCAGCAATCCAGAACAGGGGCACAATCAGCCCCAGCATTTT
CASNPEQGHNQPQHF
>TRBV28|once|.|TRBJ2-1
TGTGCCAGCAGTTCCCGACAGGAAGAGTTCTTC
CASSSRQEEFF
>TRBV9|.|TRBD2|TRBJ2-7
TGTGCCAGCAGCGCTAGCGGGACCAGCGCGGCCTACGAGCAGTACTTC
CASSASGTSAAYEQYF
>TRBV5-8|.|.|TRBJ1-5
TGTGCCAGCAGCTCCGTCCTAAACAATCAGCCCCAGCATTTT
CASSSVLNNQPQHF
>TRBV6-1|.|.|TRBJ1-4
TGTGCCAGCAGGATAACGGGACTGACTGAAAAACTGTTTTTT
CASRITGLTEKLFF
>TRBV2|.|TRBD2|TRBJ2-7
TGTGCCAGCAGATTGGGACTAGCGGGGAGCTACGAGCAGTACTTC
CASRLGLAGSYEQYF
>TRBV2|.|TRBD1|TRBJ1-4
TGTGCCAGCAGTGATTTGCAACAGGGGGCTCGGGAAAAACTGTTTTTT
CASSDLQQGAREKLFF
>TRBV28|.|.|TRBJ1-5
TGTGCCAGCAGTCTACAGGGCGGGGGGAATCAGCCCCAGCATTTT
CASSLQGGGNQPQHF
>TRBV11-3|.|TRBD2|TRBJ2-1
TGTGCCAGCAGCTTAAGAGGGACTAGCGGGGGTCCGATCAACGAGCAGTTCTTC
CASSLRGTSGGPINEQFF
>TRBV6-5|.|TRBD1|TRBJ1-1
TGTGCCAGCAGTCCGACAGGGGGCCTTGAAGCTTTCTTT
CASSPTGGLEAFF
>TRBV11-3|.|TRBD2|TRBJ2-2
TGTGCCAGCAGTTCTAGCGGGAGCGGAAGCGGGGAGCTGTTTTTT
CASSSSGSGSGELFF
>TRBV7-9|.|.|TRBJ1-1
TGTGCCAGCAGCTCCGGGAGGACTGAAGCTTTCTTT
CASSSGRTEAFF
>TRBV9|.|.|TRBJ1-1
TGTGCCAGCAGCGTAGGCCGGAGGACTGAAGCTTTCTTT
CASSVGRRTEAFF
>TRBV6-5|.|TRBD2|TRBJ2-2
TGTGCCAGCAGTTACGCTAGCGGGGGGTCCAGGGAGCTGTTTTTT
CASSYASGGSRELFF
>TRBV19|.|TRBD1|TRBJ1-2
TGTGCCAGTAGCTCCGGGACAGGGAACTATGGCTACACCTTC
CASSSGTGNYGYTF
>TRBV13|.|.|TRBJ2-6
TGTGCCAGCAGCTTAAGTAACGGAGAGGCCAACGTCCTGACTTTC
CASSLSNGEANVLTF
>TRBV7-3|.|.|TRBJ2-7
TGTGCCAGCAGCCAAGCCCCAGGAGGCCAGGAGCAGTACTTC
CASSQAPGGQEQYF
>TRBV7-2|.|TRBD2|TRBJ2-2
TGTGCCAGCAGCCCAGGGCCTCCCACAGCGGGGGGGCCCAGGGAGCTGTTTTTT
CASSPGPPTAGGPRELFF
>TRBV19|.|TRBD1|TRBJ2-7
TGTGCCAGTAGTCCAGGACAGGGCCGCTACGAGCAGTACTTC
CASSPGQGRYEQYF
>TRBV13|.|TRBD2|TRBJ2-1
TGTGCCAGCAGCTTAGCGGGCGGGGGGGCCGTCAATGAGCAGTTCTTC
CASSLAGGGAVNEQFF
>TRBV5-5|.|TRBD1|TRBJ2-7
TGTGCCAGCAGTTCCGGACAGGAGTGGTACGAGCAGTACTTC
CASSSGQEWYEQYF
>TRBV6-1|.|.|TRBJ2-2
TGTGCCAGCGGAGGGATGGACACCGGGGAGCTGTTTTTT
CASGGMDTGELFF
>TRBV1|.|.|TRBJ2-2
TGCACCAGCAGCCATTTTAGCGTAGACACCGGGGAGCTGTTTTTT
CTSSHFSVDTGELFF
>TRBV18|.|TRBD2|TRBJ2-2
TGTGCCAGCTCGCTAGCGGGAGGTAACACCGGGGAGCTGTTTTTT
CASSLAGGNTGELFF
>TRBV21-1|.|.|TRBJ1-2
TGTGCCAGCAGCAATAAGGACAGGGGCTCTTATGGCTACACCTTC
CASSNKDRGSYGYTF
>TRBV6-1|.|.|TRBJ1-2
TGTGCCAGCAGTGTAACCCGGGACATTTTTGGCTACACCTTC
CASSVTRDIFGYTF
>TRBV6-5|.|.|TRBJ1-2
TGTGCCAGCAGCTCACAGGTCGGCGACCCGCGCGGCTACACCTTC
CASSSQVGDPRGYTF